The present entry profiles one TCR beta chain with its context. Its cognate antigen is unknown. The sample originates from a study of CD8+ T cells in alopecia areata. Study results and limitations: Scalp sample data also include resident alphabeta T cells from normal skin.

The sequencing template was cDNA reverse transcribed from extracted RNA. This table comes from immunoSEQ multiplex PCR, and its TCRdb copy is limited to in-frame clones, with some not included. This table holds 110,000 to 150,000 clones, roughly 58% found once. Germline CDR1 SNHLY, CDR2 FYNNEI. The CDR3 is made up of 13 amino acids. The sequence was collected from a human donor in good health. The chain carries TRBV2 and TRBJ2-5, with TRBD2 matching 9 bases. TRBJ2-7 matches the DNA end more closely, so the J call is doubtful. Sequenced: CD8+ T cells sorted from blood. The CDR3 region has the DNA TGTGCCGCCCGACTAGCGGAACCCTACGAGCAGTACTTC. As protein: CAARLAEPYEQYF.